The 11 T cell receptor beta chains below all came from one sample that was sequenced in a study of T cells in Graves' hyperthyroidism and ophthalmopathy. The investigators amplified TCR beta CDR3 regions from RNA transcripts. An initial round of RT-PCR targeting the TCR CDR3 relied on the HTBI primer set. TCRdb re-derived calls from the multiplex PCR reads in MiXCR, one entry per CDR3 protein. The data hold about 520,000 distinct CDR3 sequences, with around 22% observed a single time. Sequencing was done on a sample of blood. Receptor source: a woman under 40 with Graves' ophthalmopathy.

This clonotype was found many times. The CDR3 DNA sequence: TGTGCCAGCAGGGACCGTTCCTCCTACGAGCAGTACTTC. This encodes CASRDRSSYEQYF. This sequence joins TRBV6-1 and TRBJ2-7; D gene ambiguous. The CDR3 is 13 residues long. Per the germline V gene, CDR1 is MNHNS and CDR2 is SASEGT. Trimming pared 6 bases from V and 0 bases from J, leaving 9 bases between.

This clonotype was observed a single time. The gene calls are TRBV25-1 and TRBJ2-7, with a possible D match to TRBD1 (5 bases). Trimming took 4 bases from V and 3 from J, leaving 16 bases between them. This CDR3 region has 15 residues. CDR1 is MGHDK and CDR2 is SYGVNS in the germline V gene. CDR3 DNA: TGTGCCAGCAGTGGCAACCCAGGGATTGGCTACGAGCAGTACTTC. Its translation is CASSGNPGIGYEQYF.

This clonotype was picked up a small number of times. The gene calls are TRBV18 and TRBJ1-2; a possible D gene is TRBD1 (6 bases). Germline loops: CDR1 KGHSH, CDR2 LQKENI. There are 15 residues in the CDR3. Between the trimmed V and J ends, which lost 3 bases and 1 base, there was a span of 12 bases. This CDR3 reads CASSPGQTFNYGYTF. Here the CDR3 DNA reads TGTGCCAGCTCACCCGGACAGACCTTTAACTATGGCTACACCTTC.

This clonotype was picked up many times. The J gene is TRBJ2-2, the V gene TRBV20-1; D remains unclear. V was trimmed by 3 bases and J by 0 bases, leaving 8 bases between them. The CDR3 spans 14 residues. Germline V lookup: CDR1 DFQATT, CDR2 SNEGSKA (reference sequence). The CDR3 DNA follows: TGCAGTGCTAGTGCGAACTCGAACACCGGGGAGCTGTTTTTT. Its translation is CSASANSNTGELFF.

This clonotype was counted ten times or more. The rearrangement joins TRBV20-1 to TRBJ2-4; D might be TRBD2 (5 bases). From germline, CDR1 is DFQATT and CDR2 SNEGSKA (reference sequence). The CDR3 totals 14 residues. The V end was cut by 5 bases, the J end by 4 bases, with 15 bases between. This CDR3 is CSAPFSGGKNIQYF. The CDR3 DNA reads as TGCAGTGCTCCCTTCAGCGGCGGGAAAAACATTCAGTACTTC.

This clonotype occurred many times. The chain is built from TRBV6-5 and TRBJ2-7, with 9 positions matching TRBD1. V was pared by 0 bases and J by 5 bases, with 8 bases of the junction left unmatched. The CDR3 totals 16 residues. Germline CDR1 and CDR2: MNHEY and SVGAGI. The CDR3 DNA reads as TGTGCCAGCAGTTACTCACCGGGGACAGGGTTCGACGAGCAGTACTTC. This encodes CASSYSPGTGFDEQYF.

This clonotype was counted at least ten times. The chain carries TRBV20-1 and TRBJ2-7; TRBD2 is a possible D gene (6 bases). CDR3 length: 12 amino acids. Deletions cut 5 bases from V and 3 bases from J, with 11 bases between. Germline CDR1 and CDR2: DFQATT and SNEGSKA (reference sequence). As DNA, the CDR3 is TGCAGTGCTTTTGGGGAGGACTACGAGCAGTACTTC. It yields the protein CSAFGEDYEQYF.

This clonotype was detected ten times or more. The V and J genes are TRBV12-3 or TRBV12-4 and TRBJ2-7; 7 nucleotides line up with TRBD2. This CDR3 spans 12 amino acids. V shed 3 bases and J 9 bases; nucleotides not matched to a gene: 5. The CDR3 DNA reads TGTGCCAGCAGTTTGGGAGGGCCCGTGCAGTACTTC. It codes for CASSLGGPVQYF.

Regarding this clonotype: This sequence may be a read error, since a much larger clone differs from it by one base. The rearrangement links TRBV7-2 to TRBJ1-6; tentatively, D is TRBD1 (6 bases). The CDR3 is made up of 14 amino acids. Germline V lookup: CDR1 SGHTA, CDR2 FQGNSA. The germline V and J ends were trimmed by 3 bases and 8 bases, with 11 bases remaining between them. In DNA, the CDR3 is TGTGCCAGCAGCTTTAGGGCAGGGGATTCACCCCTCCACTTT. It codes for CASSFRAGDSPLHF.

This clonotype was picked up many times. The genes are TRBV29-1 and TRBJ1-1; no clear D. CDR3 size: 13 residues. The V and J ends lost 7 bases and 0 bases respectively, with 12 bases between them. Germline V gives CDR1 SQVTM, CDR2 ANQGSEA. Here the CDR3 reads CSALGPMNTEAFF. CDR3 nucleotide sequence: TGCAGCGCCCTCGGACCTATGAACACTGAAGCTTTCTTT.

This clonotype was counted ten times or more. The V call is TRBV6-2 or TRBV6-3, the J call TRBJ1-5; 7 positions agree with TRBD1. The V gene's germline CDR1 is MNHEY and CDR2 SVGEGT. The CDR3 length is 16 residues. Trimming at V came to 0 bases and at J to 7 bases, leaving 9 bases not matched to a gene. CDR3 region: CASSYSGTAPKQPQHF. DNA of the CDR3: TGTGCCAGCAGTTACTCTGGGACAGCCCCGAAACAGCCCCAGCATTTT.